This entry concerns a single T cell receptor (beta chain). Its target is not known. The CDR3 has 15 residues. The germline V gene encodes CDR1 SGHDT and CDR2 YYEEEE. V was trimmed by 1 base and J by 3 bases, leaving 14 bases between them. This specimen comes from a study of T-cell memory formation after mild COVID-19. Broader study findings: Some responding clones appeared in pre-infection memory, suggesting cross-reactive memory joined.

TCRdb ran MiXCR on the 5' RACE reads and lists one entry per CDR3 protein. Counted here are around 530,000 distinct CDR3 sequences, roughly a fifth occurring once; the ten biggest clones make up about 8.2%. The rearrangement joins TRBV5-6 to TRBJ2-7; tentatively, D is TRBD1 (5 bases). The sequencing input was PBMCs or a T cell subset sorted from them (not recorded which). This clonotype was obtained from an adult woman who had mild COVID-19 (a few samples of this study predate the infection). Cell type and time point are not known. CDR3: CASSLFATVIYEQYF. In DNA, the CDR3 is TGTGCCAGCAGCTTGTTCGCGACAGTTATCTACGAGCAGTACTTC.